The 14 T cell receptor beta chains reported below all come from one sample, sequenced in a study of shared clonotypes between healthy human individuals. Assay used: immunoSEQ multiplex PCR; TCRdb lists only in-frame clones, some missing. The sample has about 2.1 million clones; approximately 92% are singletons. Naive CD8 isolation took CD45RO-negative cells positively selected for CCR7 and excluded terminally differentiated effector memory CD45RA+ cells. Sequencing was carried out using naive CD8+ T cells from PBMCs. The receptors come from a young man in good health. Some clones in this sample may be carry-over from other donors' samples.

The rearrangement joins TRBV7-8 to TRBJ2-7, with 7 bases that match TRBD1. J gave up 6 bases and V 6 bases, and 14 bases lay outside the gene matches. CDR1 and CDR2 from the germline V gene are SGHVS and FQNEAQ. This CDR3 contains 15 residues. In nucleotides, the CDR3 is TGTGCCAGCAGACCAAGAACAGGGGATGGAGGCGAGCAGTACTTC. Its protein is CASRPRTGDGGEQYF.

The rearrangement joins TRBV6-5 to TRBJ2-7; D is undetermined. The germline CDR1 and CDR2 sequences are MNHEY and SVGAGI. The CDR3 has 13 residues. V lost 6 bases to trimming and J lost 2 bases, with 11 bases between them. CDR3 amino acids: CASSLTAAYEQYF. The CDR3 coding sequence is TGTGCCAGCAGCCTAACTGCGGCCTACGAGCAGTACTTC.

Worth noting for this clone: In the same sample, other DNA sequences code for this CDR3. The V and J genes are TRBV7-9 and TRBJ2-3, with D unresolved. CDR3 length: 12 amino acids. V lost 4 bases, J lost 6 bases, and 8 bases lay in between. CDR1 is SEHNR, CDR2 FQNEAQ, per germline (reference sequence). CDR3 sequence: CASSSLGDTQYF. In nucleotides, the CDR3 is TGTGCCAGCAGCTCCCTTGGTGATACGCAGTATTTT.

The chain couples TRBV28 to TRBJ2-7; 9 bases agree with TRBD1. Germline trimming cut 7 bases from V and 7 bases from J; bases unmatched to any gene: 8. The CDR3 extends over 13 amino acids. The V gene's germline CDR1 is MDHEN and CDR2 SYDVKM. The CDR3 region is CASTNDRGWEQYF. CDR3 DNA: TGTGCCAGCACCAACGACAGGGGGTGGGAGCAGTACTTC.

This chain links TRBV7-9 with TRBJ2-7; 9 nucleotides line up with TRBD2. This CDR3 contains 15 residues. Germline CDR1 and CDR2: SEHNR and FQNEAQ (reference sequence). With 5 bases clipped from V and 6 bases from J, the junction kept 11 bases outside the gene matches. The CDR3 nucleotides are TGTGCCAGCAGCCCCATAGCGGGAGTTGTATCCGAGCAGTACTTC. Translating it yields CASSPIAGVVSEQYF.

This clone has only one observation. Other DNA sequences in this specimen translate into the identical CDR3. V gene TRBV7-9 combines with J gene TRBJ2-5, with 8 bases lining up with TRBD1. In germline, CDR1 is SEHNR, CDR2 FQNEAQ (reference sequence). The CDR3 spans 14 residues. V gave up 2 bases and J gave up 1 base; unmatched junction bases: 0. CDR3 loop: CASSLQGAQETQYF. CDR3 nucleotide sequence: TGTGCCAGCAGCTTACAGGGGGCCCAAGAGACCCAGTACTTC.

Notes on this clone: Other DNA sequences from this sample encode an identical CDR3 as well. The gene calls are TRBV7-9 and TRBJ2-5; no reliable D call. V was clipped by 3 bases and J by 4 bases, with 6 bases between them. The CDR3 extends over 12 amino acids. Germline loops: CDR1 SEHNR, CDR2 FQNEAQ (reference sequence). The CDR3 nucleotides read TGTGCCAGCAGCTTGTCCGGAGAGACCCAGTACTTC. It specifies CASSLSGETQYF.

This sequence joins TRBV28 and TRBJ2-7; 9 nucleotides match TRBD1. The CDR3 loop spans 13 amino acids. CDR1 is MDHEN, CDR2 SYDVKM, per germline. V lost 8 bases and J lost 3; bases outside the gene matches: 5. CDR3 protein: CASLLGQGYEQYF. CDR3 DNA: TGTGCCAGCTTGCTGGGACAGGGCTACGAGCAGTACTTC. Together with reference TRBV28 and TRBJ2-7, the CDR3 gives the full variable domain: DVKVTQSSRYLVKRTGEKVFLECVQDMDHENMFWYRQDPGLGLRLIYFSYDVKMKEKGDIPEGYSVSREKKERFSLILESASTNQTSMYLCASLLGQGYEQYFGPGTRLTVT.

Comments on this clone: The sample holds other DNA sequences that translate to the same CDR3. This chain links TRBV9 with TRBJ2-7, with 11 bases fitting TRBD2. V gave up 4 bases and J gave up 4 bases; unmatched junction bases: 7. CDR3 size: 15 residues. Germline V CDR1 and CDR2: SGDLS, YYNGEE. The CDR3 sequence: CASSLGTSGTYEQYF. The CDR3 DNA reads TGTGCCAGCAGCCTCGGGACTAGCGGAACATACGAGCAGTACTTC.

The V and J genes are TRBV12-5 and TRBJ2-1, with a tentative D call TRBD2 (5 bases). The CDR3 has 16 residues. From germline, CDR1 is LGHNT and CDR2 FRNRAP. Trimming left V 0 bases short and J 6 bases short, with 15 bases between. For the CDR3, the DNA is TGTGCTAGTGGTTTGGTTGGAGGTTCAGGTGTCAATGAGCAGTTCTTC. It codes for CASGLVGGSGVNEQFF.

The chain combines TRBV7-9 with TRBJ2-3; D call uncertain. V lost 5 bases and J 6 bases, leaving 9 bases between the germline ends. The length of the CDR3 is 12 residues. The V gene's germline CDR1 is SEHNR and CDR2 FQNEAQ (reference sequence). For the CDR3, the DNA is TGTGCCAGCAGCGGGGTTTCGGATACGCAGTATTTT. As protein: CASSGVSDTQYF.

The chain couples TRBV7-3 to TRBJ1-2; D unresolved. CDR1 SGHTA and CDR2 FQGTGA come from the germline V gene. The length of the CDR3 is 16 residues. The ends were cut back, 2 bases at V and 5 bases at J, with 18 bases in the middle. CDR3 amino acids: CASSLSPAFPPYGYTF. In DNA, the CDR3 is TGTGCCAGCAGCTTATCCCCTGCGTTTCCACCTTATGGCTACACCTTC.

This chain uses TRBV27 with TRBJ2-7; D not certain. V was shortened by 5 bases and J by 4 bases, with 18 bases between the two germline ends. This CDR3 comprises 15 residues. Germline values: CDR1 MNHEY, CDR2 SMNVEV (reference sequence). This CDR3 is CASSPLKRTKYEQYF. CDR3 coding DNA: TGTGCCAGCAGTCCACTGAAAAGGACCAAATACGAGCAGTACTTC.

The chain combines TRBV27 with TRBJ2-5; 8 positions agree with TRBD1. With the DNA end fitting TRBJ2-7 better, the J assignment may be wrong. There are 13 residues in the CDR3. CDR1 MNHEY and CDR2 SMNVEV come from the germline V gene (reference sequence). CDR3 in DNA: TGTGCCAGCAGTGGGAGGACAGGGCGCGAGCAGTACTTC. Translated: CASSGRTGREQYF.